Sequencing of this T cell receptor beta chain was carried out in a study of cytomegalovirus exposure and HLA in healthy donors. Background on the study: Prior work identified 95 million to 120 million unique TCR beta sequences in around 170 million T cells. Study observations and caveats: Earlier analysis yielded a pattern in which most TCR beta V segments were productive about 90% or about 30% of the time. TCR beta V- and J-gene trimming was later associated with a missense DCLRE1C variant.

Germline V gene lookup returns CDR1 MGHDK and CDR2 SYGVNS. The V gene end was trimmed by 8 bases and the J gene end by 0 bases; junction bases not matched to a gene: 3. The CDR3 sequence is 13 residues long. This PCR relied on a set of 60 Vbeta primers and 13 Jbeta primers. Data came from immunoSEQ multiplex PCR; TCRdb stores just in-frame clones and leaves some out. The table records 200,000 or so clones, over 75% of them present only once. A word on this clone: No antigen is known for it.

The sequencing sample was made of PBMCs. The receptor comes from a man younger than 35 in good health and CMV-seronegative. The rearrangement joins TRBV25-1 to TRBJ1-2; 7 nucleotides align to TRBD1. The CDR3 region has the DNA TGTGCCAGCGGGGACAGTTCTAACTATGGCTACACCTTC. Protein sequence: CASGDSSNYGYTF.